The rows below give T cell receptor beta chains drawn from one sample of a study of cytomegalovirus exposure and HLA in healthy donors. This table comes from immunoSEQ multiplex PCR, and its TCRdb copy is limited to in-frame clones, with some not included. The data show about 160,000 clones, more than 60% seen once. The sample consisted of PBMCs. The source of these receptors is a woman aged 40 to 50 in good health and CMV-seropositive. Both conserved end residues are part of each CDR3. The D gene is left open where the match is weak. Clone size is not always given. Where it is, it says once, few, many or a class for expanded clones.

j_call v_call clone_size d_call cdr3_nt cdr3_aa
TRBJ2-4 TRBV5-6 . TRBD2 TGTGCCAGCAGCCCGGGGGGTCAGATGAAAAACAGTCAGTACTTC CASSPGGQMKNSQYF
TRBJ1-1 TRBV4-2 . . TGTGCCAGCAGCCAAGACAGGGGATGGGGCACTGAAGCTTTCTTT CASSQDRGWGTEAFF
TRBJ2-4 TRBV7-9 . TRBD1 TGTGCCAGCAGCCCCTTGGACAGGGTCGGAAACATTCAGTACTTC CASSPLDRVGNIQYF
TRBJ2-7 TRBV10-1 . TRBD2 TGCGCCATCGTACTGCCGGGACTAGCGGGGGGGCTGACCTCCTACGAGCAGTACTTC CAIVLPGLAGGLTSYEQYF
TRBJ2-2 TRBV5-4 . . TGTGCCAGCAGCTTGCCGGGCACCGGGGAGCTGTTTTTT CASSLPGTGELFF
TRBJ1-1 TRBV4-1 . . TGCGCCAGCAGCCTAATACTAGGGGCCCAGGGGACCATGAACACTGAAGCTTTCTTT CASSLILGAQGTMNTEAFF
TRBJ2-7 TRBV5-8 . TRBD1 TGTGCCAGCAGCCCGATGGACAGGGCAAAAACCTACGAGCAGTACTTC CASSPMDRAKTYEQYF
TRBJ2-1 TRBV9 . TRBD2 TGTGCCAGCAGCGTAATAGCGGGGGGGCGGAATGAGCAGTTCTTC CASSVIAGGRNEQFF
TRBJ1-3 TRBV7-8 . . TGTGCCAGCAGCTCCCGCGACATGACCGTCTCTGGAAACACCATATATTTT CASSSRDMTVSGNTIYF
TRBJ2-1 TRBV29-1 . TRBD2 TGCAGCGTTCCTAGCGGGGGGGCGAATGAGCAGTTCTTC CSVPSGGANEQFF
TRBJ1-2 TRBV11-2 . TRBD1 TGTGCCAGCAGCTTGGGGACAGGAGGCTCTTATGGCTACACCTTC CASSLGTGGSYGYTF
TRBJ1-3 TRBV6-1 once . TGTGCCAGCAGTGACGTCCGGGTCCGAAACACCATATATTTT CASSDVRVRNTIYF
TRBJ2-1 TRBV27 . TRBD2 TGTGCCAGCAGTTGGACTAGCGGTTACAATGAGCAGTTCTTC CASSWTSGYNEQFF
TRBJ2-5 TRBV19 . TRBD1 TGTGCCAGTAGTGCTGGGACAGAACAAGAGACCCAGTACTTC CASSAGTEQETQYF
TRBJ2-7 TRBV2 . . TGTGCCACCAAGGACAGAATATCAACCTACGAGCAGTACTTC CATKDRISTYEQYF
TRBJ2-6 TRBV7-6 . TRBD2 TGTGCCAGCAGCTTAGGATCCAGCGGGGGTAGCTCTGGGGCCAACGTCCTGACTTTC CASSLGSSGGSSGANVLTF
TRBJ1-6 TRBV5-5 . TRBD1 TGTGCCAGCAGCACAGGGGATTTCTATAATTCACCCCTCCACTTT CASSTGDFYNSPLHF
TRBJ2-7 TRBV9 . . TGTGCCAGCGGCGTAGCACCCTATTCGGAGCAGTACTTC CASGVAPYSEQYF
TRBJ1-1 TRBV7-9 many . TGTGCCAGCAGCGCGGGACGAGTGAACACTGAAGCTTTCTTT CASSAGRVNTEAFF
TRBJ2-5 TRBV2 . TRBD2 TGTGCCAGCAGTGAAGAACAGCGGGGTAGAGAGACCCAGTACTTC CASSEEQRGRETQYF
TRBJ2-7 TRBV6-6 . . TGTGCCAGCAGTCGCGCATACGAGCAGTACTTC CASSRAYEQYF
TRBJ2-5 TRBV7-8 . . TGTGCCAGCAGCTTACAGGGCGTCCAAGAGACCCAGTACTTC CASSLQGVQETQYF
TRBJ2-7 TRBV5-1 once . TGCGCCAGCAGCCAGGGGCTTAGCTCCTACGAGCAGTACTTC CASSQGLSSYEQYF
TRBJ2-5 TRBV29-1 . . TGCAGCGTTGGATTGAGATTGACTCCAGAGGCCCAGTACTTC CSVGLRLTPEAQYF
TRBJ1-2 TRBV19 . TRBD1 TGTGCCAGTAGTACCACAGGGGGCGGAGGCTACACCTTC CASSTTGGGGYTF
TRBJ1-6 TRBV6-1 . TRBD1 TGTGCCAGCAGACCGGGACAGGATAATTCACCCCTCCACTTT CASRPGQDNSPLHF
TRBJ1-1 TRBV4-2 . . TGTGCCAGCAGCCAAGATGCAGGGATTAGGGCTTTCTTT CASSQDAGIRAFF
TRBJ1-2 TRBV4-2 . . TGTGCCAGCAGCCAAGATGGCCAGGGAGGACGAGGCTACACCTTC CASSQDGQGGRGYTF